These 9 T cell receptor beta chains were all obtained from the same sample, sequenced in a study of T cell repertoires in cytomegalovirus infection. TCRdb redid the calling of the reads with MiXCR, one entry per CDR3 protein. In the table there are approximately 700,000 distinct CDR3 sequences, under 40% of which are singletons. The sequencing sample was made of PBMCs. The receptors derive from a human donor in good health (CMV status not recorded). Some clones in this sample may be carry-over from other donors' samples.

As regards this clonotype: At one end, the junction sequence differs from germline, possibly due to a read error. V is TRBV28 and J is TRBJ2-5; TRBD2 matches 9 bases. This CDR3 has 15 amino acids. Germline loops: CDR1 MDHEN, CDR2 SYDVKM. As DNA, the CDR3 is TGTGCCATCAGCCTCGGACTAGCGTTTCAAGAGACCCATTACTTC. Translating gives CAISLGLAFQETHYF. Using reference TRBV28 and TRBJ2-5 for the parts outside the CDR3, the full variable domain is DVKVTQSSRYLVKRTGEKVFLECVQDMDHENMFWYRQDPGLGLRLIYFSYDVKMKEKGDIPEGYSVSREKKERFSLILESASTNQTSMYLCAISLGLAFQETHYFGPGTRLLVL.

This clonotype was seen many times. V and J are TRBV7-8 and TRBJ1-1; D not certain. Germline-derived CDR1 and CDR2 are SGHVS and FQNEAQ. Trimming removed 2 bases from V and 8 bases from J, with 9 bases in between. The CDR3 spans 12 residues. CDR3 sequence reads: CASSLPRKEAFF. The DNA of the CDR3 is TGTGCCAGCAGCTTACCCCGTAAAGAAGCTTTCTTT.

The J gene is TRBJ1-2, the V gene TRBV7-8; 9 bases map to TRBD1. Germline V gives CDR1 SGHVS, CDR2 FQNEAQ. The junction had 10 bases not matched to a gene; V was cut back by 3 bases and J by 11 bases. This CDR3 comprises 14 residues. The CDR3 reads CASSFTGGEPVYTF. Here the CDR3 DNA reads TGTGCCAGCAGCTTCACAGGGGGCGAACCTGTGTACACCTTC.

This sequence joins TRBV29-1 and TRBJ2-3; D not certain. V was pared by 1 base and J by 7 bases, with 27 bases between. The CDR3 spans 18 residues. From germline, CDR1 is SQVTM and CDR2 ANQGSEA. The CDR3 bases are TGCAGCGTTGAAGCGGTCAACCACCCGCCGTTTCTGGCCAATACGCAGTATTTT. Translated, it gives CSVEAVNHPPFLANTQYF.

V and J are TRBV24-1 and TRBJ2-5; a weak D match, TRBD2 (6 bases). The CDR3 is 18 amino acids. Germline CDR1 and CDR2: KGHDR and SFDVKD. Trimming cost V 9 bases and J 2 bases, with 27 bases left between them. CDR3 sequence: CATPREEIALCEQETQYF. The CDR3 nucleotides are TGTGCCACCCCGAGGGAGGAGATTGCACTTTGTGAGCAAGAGACCCAGTACTTC.

This chain uses TRBV2 with TRBJ1-5; 8 bases are shared with TRBD1. The ends lost 3 bases at V and 1 base at J; junction bases unmatched: 8. CDR3 size: 17 residues. CDR1 SNHLY and CDR2 FYNNEI come from the germline V gene. The CDR3, as DNA: TGTGCCAGCAGTGACGTGACAGGGGTTTTCAGCAATCAGCCCCAGCATTTT. Translating gives CASSDVTGVFSNQPQHF.

This chain joins TRBV14 and TRBJ1-1; 7 bases agree with TRBD1. Per the germline V gene, CDR1 is SGHDN and CDR2 is FVKESK. Losses at the gene ends were 3 bases for V and 6 bases for J; bases not matched to a gene: 7. The CDR3 length is 14 residues. CDR3 bases: TGTGCCAGCAGCCAGACAGGGTTGGGTGCTGAAGCTTTCTTT. Protein: CASSQTGLGAEAFF.

This sequence joins TRBV27 and TRBJ1-3; D not resolved. The germline gives CDR1 MNHEY, CDR2 SMNVEV (reference sequence). The CDR3 spans 13 residues. V was clipped by 8 bases and J by 3 bases, with 11 bases between them. CDR3 sequence: CASQPHNGNTIYF. The CDR3 bases are TGTGCCAGCCAACCCCACAATGGAAACACCATATATTTT.

The chain combines TRBV29-1 with TRBJ1-3; D is uncertain. Trimming left V 2 bases short and J 1 base short, with 9 bases between. Germline CDR1 and CDR2: SQVTM and ANQGSEA. The CDR3 runs 14 residues. CDR3 amino acids: CSVELSGSGNTIYF. In DNA form, the CDR3 reads TGCAGCGTTGAACTAAGTGGTTCTGGAAACACCATATATTTT.